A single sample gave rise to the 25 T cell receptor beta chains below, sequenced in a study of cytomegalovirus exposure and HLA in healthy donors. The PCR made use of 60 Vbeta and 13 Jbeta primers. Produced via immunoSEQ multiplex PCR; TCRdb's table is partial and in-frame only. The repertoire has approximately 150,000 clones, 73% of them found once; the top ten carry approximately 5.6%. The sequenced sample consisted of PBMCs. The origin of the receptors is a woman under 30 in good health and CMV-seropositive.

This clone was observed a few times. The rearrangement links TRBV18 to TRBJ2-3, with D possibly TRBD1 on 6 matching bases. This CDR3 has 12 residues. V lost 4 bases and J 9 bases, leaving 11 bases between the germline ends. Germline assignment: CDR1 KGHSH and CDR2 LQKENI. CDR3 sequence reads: CASSLDSETQYF. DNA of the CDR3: TGTGCCAGCTCACTGGACAGTGAGACGCAGTATTTT.

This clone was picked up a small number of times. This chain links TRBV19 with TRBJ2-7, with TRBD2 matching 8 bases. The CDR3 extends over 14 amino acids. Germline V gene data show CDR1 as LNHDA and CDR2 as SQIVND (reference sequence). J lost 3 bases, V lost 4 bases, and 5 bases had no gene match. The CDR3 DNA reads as TGTGCCAGTAGTAGGTCGGCGGGGGGCTACGAGCAGTACTTC. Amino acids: CASSRSAGGYEQYF.

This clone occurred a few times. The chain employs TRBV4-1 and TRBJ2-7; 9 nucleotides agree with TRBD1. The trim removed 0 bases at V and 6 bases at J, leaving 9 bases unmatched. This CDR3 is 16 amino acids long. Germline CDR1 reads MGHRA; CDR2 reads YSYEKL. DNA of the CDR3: TGCGCCAGCAGCCAAGAAGAGACAGGGGGTTCTGGCGAGCAGTACTTC. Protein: CASSQEETGGSGEQYF.

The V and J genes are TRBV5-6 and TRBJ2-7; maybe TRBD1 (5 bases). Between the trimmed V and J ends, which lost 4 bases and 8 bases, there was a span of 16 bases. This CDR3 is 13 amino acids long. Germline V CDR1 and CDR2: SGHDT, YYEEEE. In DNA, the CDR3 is TGTGCCAGCAGCCTGGCAGGGAACGTTAAGCAGTACTTC. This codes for CASSLAGNVKQYF.

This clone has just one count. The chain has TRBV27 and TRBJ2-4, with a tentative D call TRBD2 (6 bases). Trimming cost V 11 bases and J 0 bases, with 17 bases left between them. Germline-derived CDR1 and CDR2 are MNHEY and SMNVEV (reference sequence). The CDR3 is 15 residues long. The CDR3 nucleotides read TGTGCCGCGGGTCACCGGAGGGGAGCCAAAAACATTCAGTACTTC. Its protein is CAAGHRRGAKNIQYF.

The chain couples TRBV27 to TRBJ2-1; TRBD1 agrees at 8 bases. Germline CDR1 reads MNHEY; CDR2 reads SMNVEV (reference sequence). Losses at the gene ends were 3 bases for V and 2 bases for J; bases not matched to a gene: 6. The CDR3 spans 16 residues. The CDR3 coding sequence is TGTGCCAGCAGTTTTTTTCCGGGACAGGCCTACAATGAGCAGTTCTTC. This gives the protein CASSFFPGQAYNEQFF.

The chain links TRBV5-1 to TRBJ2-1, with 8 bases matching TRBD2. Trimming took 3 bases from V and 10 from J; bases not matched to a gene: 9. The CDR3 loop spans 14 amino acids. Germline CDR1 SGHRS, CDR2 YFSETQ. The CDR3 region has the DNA TGCGCCAGCAGCTCAGCGGGGGAGTCCGGGGAGCAGTTCTTC. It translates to CASSSAGESGEQFF.

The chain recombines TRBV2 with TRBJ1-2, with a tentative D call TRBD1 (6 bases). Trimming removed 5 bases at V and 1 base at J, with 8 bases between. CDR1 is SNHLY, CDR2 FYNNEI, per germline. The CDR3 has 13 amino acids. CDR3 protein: CASSPDSNYGYTF. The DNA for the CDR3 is TGTGCCAGCAGTCCGGACAGTAACTATGGCTACACCTTC. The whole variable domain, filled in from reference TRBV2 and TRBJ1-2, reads EPEVTQTPSHQVTQMGQEVILRCVPISNHLYFYWYRQILGQKVEFLVSFYNNEISEKSEIFDDQFSVERPDGSNFTLKIRSTKLEDSAMYFCASSPDSNYGYTFGSGTRLTVV.

The CDR3 coding sequence is TGTGCCAGCACTGATCCTCGGGACAGGCAAAACAATGAGCAGTTCTTC. Translating it yields CASTDPRDRQNNEQFF. The V gene is TRBV2, the J gene TRBJ2-1; 8 bases are shared with TRBD1. CDR3 length: 16 amino acids. Germline V lookup: CDR1 SNHLY, CDR2 FYNNEI. The V and J ends lost 7 bases and 5 bases, in that order; junction bases with no gene match: 13.

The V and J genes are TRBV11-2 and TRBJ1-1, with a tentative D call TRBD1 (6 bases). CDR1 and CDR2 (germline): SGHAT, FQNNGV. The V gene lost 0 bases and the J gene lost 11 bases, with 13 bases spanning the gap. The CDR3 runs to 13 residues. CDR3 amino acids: CASSLDVTGWAFF. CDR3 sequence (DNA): TGTGCCAGCAGCTTAGACGTCACAGGGTGGGCTTTCTTT.

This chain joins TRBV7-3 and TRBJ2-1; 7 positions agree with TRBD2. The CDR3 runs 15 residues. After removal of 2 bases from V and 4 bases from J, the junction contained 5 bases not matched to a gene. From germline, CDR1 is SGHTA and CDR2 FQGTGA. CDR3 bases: TGTGCCAGCAGCTTAGAACTAGCGACATACAATGAGCAGTTCTTC. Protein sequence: CASSLELATYNEQFF. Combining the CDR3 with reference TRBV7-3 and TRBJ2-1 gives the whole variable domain GAGVSQTPSNKVTEKGKYVELRCDPISGHTALYWYRQSLGQGPEFLIYFQGTGAADDSGLPNDRFFAVRPEGSVSTLKIQRTERGDSAVYLCASSLELATYNEQFFGPGTRLTVL.

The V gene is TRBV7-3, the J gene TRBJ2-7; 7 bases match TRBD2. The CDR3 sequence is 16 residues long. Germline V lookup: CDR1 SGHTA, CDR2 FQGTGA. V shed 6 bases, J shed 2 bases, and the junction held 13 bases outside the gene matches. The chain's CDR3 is CASSSEPTSSAYEQYF. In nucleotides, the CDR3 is TGTGCCAGCAGTTCGGAACCGACTAGCTCAGCCTACGAGCAGTACTTC.

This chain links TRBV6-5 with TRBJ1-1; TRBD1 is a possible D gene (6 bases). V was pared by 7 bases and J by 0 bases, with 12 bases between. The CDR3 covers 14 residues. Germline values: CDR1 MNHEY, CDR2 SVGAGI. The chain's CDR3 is CASTQRGMNTEAFF. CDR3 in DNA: TGTGCCAGCACCCAGAGGGGGATGAACACTGAAGCTTTCTTT.

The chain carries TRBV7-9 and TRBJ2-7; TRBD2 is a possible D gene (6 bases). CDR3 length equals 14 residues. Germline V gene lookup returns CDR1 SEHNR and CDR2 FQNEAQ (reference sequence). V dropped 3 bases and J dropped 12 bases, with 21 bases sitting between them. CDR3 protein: CASSFRDGLMPPYF. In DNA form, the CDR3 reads TGTGCCAGCAGCTTCAGGGACGGACTAATGCCGCCGTACTTC. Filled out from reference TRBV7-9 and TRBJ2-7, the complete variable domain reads DTGVSQNPRHKITKRGQNVTFRCDPISEHNRLYWYRQTLGQGPEFLTYFQNEAQLEKSRLLSDRFSAERPKGSFSTLEIQRTEQGDSAMYLCASSFRDGLMPPYFGPGTRLTVT.

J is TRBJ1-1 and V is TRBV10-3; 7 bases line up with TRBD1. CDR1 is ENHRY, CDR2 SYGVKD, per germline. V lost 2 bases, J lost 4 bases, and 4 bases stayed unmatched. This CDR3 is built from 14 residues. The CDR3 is CAISEQGDGTEAFF. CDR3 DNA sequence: TGTGCCATCAGTGAGCAGGGGGATGGCACTGAAGCTTTCTTT.

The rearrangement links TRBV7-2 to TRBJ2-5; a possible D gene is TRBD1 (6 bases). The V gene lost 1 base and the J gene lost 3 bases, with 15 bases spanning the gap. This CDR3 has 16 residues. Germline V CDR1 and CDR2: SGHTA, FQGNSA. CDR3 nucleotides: TGTGCCAGCAGCTTAGTCGGAAGACAGGACAAAGAGACCCAGTACTTC. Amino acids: CASSLVGRQDKETQYF.

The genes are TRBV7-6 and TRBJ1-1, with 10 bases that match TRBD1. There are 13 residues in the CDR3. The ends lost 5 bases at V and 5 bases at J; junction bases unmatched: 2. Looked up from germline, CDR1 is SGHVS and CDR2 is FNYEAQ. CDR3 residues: CASSQGQGTEAFF. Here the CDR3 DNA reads TGTGCCAGCAGCCAGGGACAGGGGACTGAAGCTTTCTTT.

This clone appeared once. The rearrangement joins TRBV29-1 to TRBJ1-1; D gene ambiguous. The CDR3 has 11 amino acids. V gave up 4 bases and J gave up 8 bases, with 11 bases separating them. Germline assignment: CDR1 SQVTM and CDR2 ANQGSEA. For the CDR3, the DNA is TGCAGCGTTGTTAAACAGCTCGAAGCTTTCTTT. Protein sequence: CSVVKQLEAFF.

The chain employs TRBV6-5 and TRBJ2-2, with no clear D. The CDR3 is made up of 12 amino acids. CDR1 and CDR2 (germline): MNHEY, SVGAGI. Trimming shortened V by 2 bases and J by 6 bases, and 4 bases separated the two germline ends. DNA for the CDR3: TGTGCCAGCAGTTACCAGTCCGGGGAGCTGTTTTTT. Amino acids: CASSYQSGELFF.

The CDR3 region has the DNA TGTGCCAGCAGTTTCCAAGCGGGGGGACTAGCCAAAAACATTCAGTACTTC. It specifies CASSFQAGGLAKNIQYF. This rearrangement joins TRBV28 to TRBJ2-4; 9 positions match TRBD2. The J segment lost 0 bases and the V segment lost 3 bases, leaving 6 bases of the junction unmatched. Looked up from germline, CDR1 is MDHEN and CDR2 is SYDVKM. The CDR3 length is 17 residues.

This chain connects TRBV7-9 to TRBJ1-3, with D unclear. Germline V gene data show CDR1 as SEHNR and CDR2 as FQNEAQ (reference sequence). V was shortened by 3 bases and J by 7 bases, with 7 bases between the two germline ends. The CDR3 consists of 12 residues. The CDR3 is CASSFQANTIYF. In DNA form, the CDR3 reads TGTGCCAGCAGCTTCCAGGCCAACACCATATATTTT.

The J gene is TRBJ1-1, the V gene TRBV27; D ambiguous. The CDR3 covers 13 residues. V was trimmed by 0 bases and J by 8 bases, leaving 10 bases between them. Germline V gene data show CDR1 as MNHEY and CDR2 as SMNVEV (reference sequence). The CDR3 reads CASSLSRLVEAFF. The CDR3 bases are TGTGCCAGCAGTTTATCGCGGCTGGTGGAAGCTTTCTTT.

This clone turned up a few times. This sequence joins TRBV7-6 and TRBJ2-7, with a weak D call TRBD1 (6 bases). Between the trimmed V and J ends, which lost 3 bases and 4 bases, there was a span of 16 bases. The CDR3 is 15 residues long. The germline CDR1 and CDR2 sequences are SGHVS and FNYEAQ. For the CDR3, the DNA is TGTGCCAGCAGCTTGGACGGGTCAGGGGCATACGAGCAGTACTTC. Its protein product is CASSLDGSGAYEQYF. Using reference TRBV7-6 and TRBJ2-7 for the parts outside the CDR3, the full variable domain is GAGVSQSPRYKVTKRGQDVALRCDPISGHVSLYWYRQALGQGPEFLTYFNYEAQQDKSGLPNDRFSAERPEGSISTLTIQRTEQRDSAMYRCASSLDGSGAYEQYFGPGTRLTVT.

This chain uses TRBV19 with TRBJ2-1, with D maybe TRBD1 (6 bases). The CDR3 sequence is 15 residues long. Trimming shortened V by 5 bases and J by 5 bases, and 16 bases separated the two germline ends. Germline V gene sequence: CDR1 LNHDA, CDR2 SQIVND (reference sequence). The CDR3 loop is CASSPRQDGNNEQFF. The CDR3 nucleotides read TGTGCCAGTAGTCCCCGACAGGATGGGAACAATGAGCAGTTCTTC.

CDR3 sequence (DNA): TGTGCCAGCAGCTTCATATTTAACTCCTACGAGCAGTACTTC. Translation gives CASSFIFNSYEQYF. The chain carries TRBV5-6 and TRBJ2-5; no reliable D call. The end of the DNA aligns better with TRBJ2-7, so the J call may be wrong. The CDR3 runs 14 residues. Germline CDR1 SGHDT, CDR2 YYEEEE.